These 32 T cell receptor beta chains originate from one sample sequenced in a study of blood T cell repertoires in COVID-19. Here immunoSEQ multiplex PCR was the method, and the copy in TCRdb shows in-frame clones only, minus some. Altogether hundreds of thousands of clones are present, 75% to 90% being singletons, with the ten largest covering roughly 0.84%. Sequencing was done on a sample of peripheral blood. The receptors originated from a young man with COVID-19, enrolled during active disease.

The chain carries TRBV6-5 and TRBJ2-2, with D possibly TRBD1 on 5 matching bases. V was clipped by 2 bases and J by 7 bases, with 11 bases between them. The CDR3 covers 14 residues. CDR1 and CDR2 (germline): MNHEY, SVGAGI. CDR3 in amino acids: CASSYQGWNGELFF. The CDR3 DNA reads as TGTGCCAGCAGTTACCAGGGATGGAACGGGGAGCTGTTTTTT.

CDR3 loop: CASTTDRDTEAFF. CDR3 DNA sequence: TGTGCCAGTACCACCGACAGGGACACTGAAGCTTTCTTT. This chain links TRBV19 with TRBJ1-1; TRBD1 aligns across 7 bases. V was clipped by 7 bases and J by 3 bases; unmatched bases: 5. CDR1 is LNHDA and CDR2 is SQIVND in the germline V gene (reference sequence). This CDR3 has 13 residues.

The chain is built from TRBV4-1 and TRBJ1-1; unclear D gene. The germline V gene has CDR1 MGHRA and CDR2 YSYEKL. The CDR3 is 13 residues long. V was shortened by 3 bases and J by 6 bases, with 11 bases between the two germline ends. The CDR3 DNA is TGCGCCAGCAGCCACGGGGTACGGGCTGAAGCTTTCTTT. Protein: CASSHGVRAEAFF.

The chain couples TRBV5-1 to TRBJ2-7, with 9 bases aligning to TRBD2. The germline V gene has CDR1 SGHRS and CDR2 YFSETQ. CDR3 length equals 16 residues. V was pared by 0 bases and J by 2 bases, with 6 bases of the junction left unmatched. The CDR3 here is CASSLDWAGGPYEQYF. As DNA, the CDR3 is TGCGCCAGCAGCTTGGATTGGGCGGGGGGGCCCTACGAGCAGTACTTC.

The chain has TRBV6-6 and TRBJ2-7, with 7 bases fitting TRBD2. The CDR3 is 14 amino acids. Germline lookup yields CDR1 MNHNY and CDR2 SVGAGI (reference sequence). The V and J ends lost 6 bases and 5 bases, in that order; junction bases with no gene match: 10. The CDR3: CASRERGYDHEQYF. Written as DNA, the CDR3 is TGTGCCAGCAGAGAGCGGGGATATGACCACGAGCAGTACTTC.

The chain couples TRBV2 to TRBJ1-6; D is uncertain. This CDR3 contains 15 residues. The V gene lost 3 bases and the J gene lost 2 bases, with 8 bases spanning the gap. CDR1 SNHLY and CDR2 FYNNEI come from the germline V gene. The CDR3 is CASSEAETYNSPLHF. The CDR3 nucleotides read TGTGCCAGCAGTGAGGCGGAGACCTATAATTCACCCCTCCACTTT.

The V call is TRBV15, the J call TRBJ2-7; D is perhaps TRBD2 (6 bases). Germline CDR1 is LNHNV and CDR2 is YYDKDF (reference sequence). The germline V and J ends were trimmed by 2 bases and 6 bases, with 17 bases remaining between them. This CDR3 region has 15 residues. The CDR3, as DNA: TGTGCCACCAGCAGACCGCGGGACGGAGCGTCCGAGCAGTACTTC. Its protein product is CATSRPRDGASEQYF.

V gene TRBV14 combines with J gene TRBJ2-7, with D perhaps matching TRBD2 (7 bases). Germline lookup yields CDR1 SGHDN and CDR2 FVKESK. Trimming took 0 bases from V and 6 from J, leaving 15 bases between them. The CDR3 contains 15 residues. The CDR3 is CASSQEPRRGAEQYF. In DNA, the CDR3 is TGTGCCAGCAGCCAAGAACCCCGCCGGGGGGCCGAGCAGTACTTC.

The chain uses TRBV12-3 or TRBV12-4 and TRBJ1-1; D remains ambiguous. V was trimmed by 7 bases and J by 1 base, leaving 7 bases between them. The CDR3 has 12 residues. The CDR3: CASTHTNTEAFF. DNA of the CDR3: TGTGCCAGCACTCACACGAACACTGAAGCTTTCTTT.

In its sample, this clone was seen once. The CDR3: CASSLLVAGNTIYF. The CDR3 DNA reads TGTGCCAGCAGCTTACTCGTAGCTGGAAACACCATATATTTT. The chain has TRBV7-8 and TRBJ1-3; D is ambiguous. CDR1 is SGHVS and CDR2 is FQNEAQ in the germline V gene. Deletions cut 2 bases from V and 2 bases from J, with 7 bases between. The CDR3 loop spans 14 amino acids.

On this clone itself: The junction shows a germline mismatch at one end, possibly a read error. This sequence joins TRBV7-3 and TRBJ2-7; 7 nucleotides line up with TRBD2. This CDR3 contains 13 residues. Germline assignment: CDR1 SGHTA and CDR2 FQGTGA. The CDR3 region is CASSLIGAGLLTF. The CDR3 DNA sequence: TGTGCCAGCAGCTTAATTGGGGCGGGACTACTGACCTTC.

V and J are TRBV7-2 and TRBJ1-5; 8 bases map to TRBD1. Germline CDR1 is SGHTA and CDR2 is FQGNSA. V shed 2 bases, J shed 4 bases, and the junction held 4 bases outside the gene matches. The CDR3 covers 15 residues. The CDR3 DNA sequence: TGTGCCAGCAGCTTATCTGGGACAGGAAATCAGCCCCAGCATTTT. As protein: CASSLSGTGNQPQHF.

This rearrangement joins TRBV5-6 to TRBJ1-5, with D unclear. Trimming removed 1 base from V and 1 base from J, with 12 bases in between. CDR3 length: 16 amino acids. Germline V CDR1 and CDR2: SGHDT, YYEEEE. CDR3 sequence (DNA): TGTGCCAGCAGCTTGCTAAGGAGCGCCAGCAATCAGCCCCAGCATTTT. Its protein product is CASSLLRSASNQPQHF.

The chain has TRBV9 and TRBJ2-2; D perhaps matches TRBD1 (5 bases). The CDR3 runs to 15 residues. Germline CDR1 reads SGDLS; CDR2 reads YYNGEE. V was pared by 1 base and J by 7 bases, with 14 bases between. The CDR3 is CASSVSGAARGELFF. The CDR3 nucleotides are TGTGCCAGCAGCGTAAGTGGGGCGGCTCGCGGGGAGCTGTTTTTT. The full variable domain, in which reference TRBV9 and TRBJ2-2 provide the parts outside the CDR3, is DSGVTQTPKHLITATGQRVTLRCSPRSGDLSVYWYQQSLDQGLQFLIQYYNGEERAKGNILERFSAQQFPDLHSELNLSSLELGDSALYFCASSVSGAARGELFFGEGSRLTVL.

The rearrangement joins TRBV30 to TRBJ2-5, with D tentatively TRBD2 (6 bases). Looked up from germline, CDR1 is GTSNPN and CDR2 is SVGIG (reference sequence). With 8 bases removed from V and 4 bases from J, the gap between germline ends came to 17 bases. There are 13 residues in the CDR3. CDR3 in DNA: TGTGCCCAGACCATACTAGCCGTAGAGACCCAGTACTTC. As protein: CAQTILAVETQYF. Drawing the rest from reference TRBV30 and TRBJ2-5, the complete variable domain is SQTIHQWPATLVQPVGSPLSLECTVEGTSNPNLYWYRQAAGRGLQLLFYSVGIGQISSEVPQNLSASRPQDRQFILSSKKLLLSDSGFYLCAQTILAVETQYFGPGTRLLVL.

The chain carries TRBV5-8 and TRBJ2-4; D might be TRBD2 (6 bases). The V gene's germline CDR1 is SGHTS and CDR2 YDEGEE. Trimming left V 3 bases short and J 2 bases short, with 18 bases between. CDR3 length: 17 amino acids. The CDR3 protein is CASSYQPSAGPKNIQYF. The CDR3 DNA is TGTGCCAGCAGCTATCAACCGTCGGCGGGACCCAAAAACATTCAGTACTTC.

CDR3 in DNA: TGTGCCAGCAGCTTCGGACTAGCGGGAGGGCCGTCGCCTTACAATGAGCAGTTCTTC. It yields the protein CASSFGLAGGPSPYNEQFF. The V gene is TRBV13, the J gene TRBJ2-1, with TRBD2 identical over 15 bases. Germline V lookup: CDR1 PRHDT, CDR2 FYEKMQ (reference sequence). Trimming cost V 3 bases and J 4 bases; bases outside gene matches: 10. The CDR3 is 19 residues long. Drawing the rest from reference TRBV13 and TRBJ2-1, the complete variable domain is AAGVIQSPRHLIKEKRETATLKCYPIPRHDTVYWYQQGPGQDPQFLISFYEKMQSDKGSIPDRFSAQQFSDYHSELNMSSLELGDSALYFCASSFGLAGGPSPYNEQFFGPGTRLTVL.

This sequence joins TRBV18 and TRBJ1-6, with D perhaps matching TRBD1 (5 bases). Germline V gives CDR1 KGHSH, CDR2 LQKENI. V lost 1 base and J 8 bases, leaving 9 bases between the germline ends. The CDR3 length is 14 residues. CDR3 amino acids: CASSPQGADSPLHF. The CDR3 nucleotides are TGTGCCAGCTCACCACAAGGGGCTGATTCACCCCTCCACTTT.

V and J are TRBV5-4 and TRBJ2-7, with 8 positions matching TRBD2. Germline CDR1 reads SGHNT; CDR2 reads YYREEE (reference sequence). This CDR3 has 17 amino acids. With 0 bases clipped from V and 7 bases from J, the junction kept 15 bases outside the gene matches. This CDR3 reads CASSLAVGGVAGNEQYF. The CDR3 region has the DNA TGTGCCAGCAGCTTGGCCGTCGGGGGGGTAGCGGGGAATGAGCAGTACTTC.

The chain links TRBV6-1 to TRBJ1-1; D may be TRBD1 (5 bases). This CDR3 is built from 14 residues. V was cut by 3 bases and J by 4 bases, with 12 bases left in between. CDR1 is MNHNS, CDR2 SASEGT, per germline. The CDR3 DNA sequence: TGTGCCAGCAGTGATATAAACGGGGGCACTGAAGCTTTCTTT. This gives the protein CASSDINGGTEAFF.

This clone appeared a single time. The chain employs TRBV5-4 and TRBJ2-7, with D possibly being TRBD2 (6 bases). The CDR3 contains 12 residues. Germline values: CDR1 SGHNT, CDR2 YYREEE (reference sequence). V shed 1 base and J shed 13 bases, with 15 bases lying between them. CDR3 DNA: TGTGCCAGCAGCTTGAATGACCGCGGGGAATACTTC. It encodes CASSLNDRGEYF. The full variable domain, its missing parts supplied by reference TRBV5-4 and TRBJ2-7, is ETGVTQSPTHLIKTRGQQVTLRCSSQSGHNTVSWYQQALGQGPQFIFQYYREEENGRGNFPPRFSGLQFPNYSSELNVNALELDDSALYLCASSLNDRGEYFGPGTRLTVT.

The CDR3 here is CASSLVGGAQETQYF. The CDR3 DNA reads as TGTGCCAGCAGCTTAGTCGGGGGGGCCCAGGAGACCCAGTACTTC. This chain connects TRBV7-2 to TRBJ2-5; 8 bases are a match to TRBD2. Germline CDR1 SGHTA, CDR2 FQGNSA. The CDR3 has 15 residues. V lost 1 base and J lost 5; bases outside the gene matches: 6.

The J gene is TRBJ1-1, the V gene TRBV2; 7 nucleotides agree with TRBD1. V shed 5 bases and J 5 bases; nucleotides not matched to a gene: 8. CDR1 is SNHLY, CDR2 FYNNEI, per germline. The CDR3 has 14 residues. The CDR3 region is CASSSQGDPTEAFF. In DNA form, the CDR3 reads TGTGCCAGCAGTTCGCAGGGGGATCCGACTGAAGCTTTCTTT.

V is TRBV11-3 and J is TRBJ2-5; 8 bases are a match to TRBD2. V lost 1 base and J lost 5; bases outside the gene matches: 6. The CDR3 extends over 15 amino acids. CDR1 and CDR2 (germline): SGHNT, YENEEA. This chain's CDR3 is CASSLVGAGDETQYF. Here the CDR3 DNA reads TGTGCCAGCAGCTTAGTAGGAGCGGGAGATGAGACCCAGTACTTC.

This sequence joins TRBV7-9 and TRBJ2-5; no definite D call. Between the trimmed V and J ends, which lost 0 bases and 2 bases, there was a span of 13 bases. This CDR3 spans 16 amino acids. Germline CDR1 reads SEHNR; CDR2 reads FQNEAQ (reference sequence). The CDR3 coding sequence is TGTGCCAGCAGCTTAGCGAATACAGCAAAACAAGAGACCCAGTACTTC. This sequence encodes CASSLANTAKQETQYF.

The genes are TRBV2 and TRBJ1-2, with 10 bases fitting TRBD1. V lost 6 bases and J lost 8; bases outside the gene matches: 15. The CDR3 is made up of 16 amino acids. Germline V gives CDR1 SNHLY, CDR2 FYNNEI. CDR3 bases: TGTGCCAGCAGGCCTCGCCGGACAGGGGGTGGCGGGGGCTACACCTTC. Protein sequence: CASRPRRTGGGGGYTF.

With regard to this clone: Additional DNA sequences in this sample encode the identical CDR3. This chain links TRBV3-1 (or the pseudogene TRBV3-2) with TRBJ1-3, with D tentatively TRBD1 (5 bases). Trimming shortened V by 3 bases and J by 1 base, and 7 bases separated the two germline ends. In germline, CDR1 is LGHDT, CDR2 YNNKEL (reference sequence). The CDR3 length is 14 residues. Here the CDR3 DNA reads TGTGCCAGCAGCCATAGGGGATCTGGAAACACCATATATTTT. Translated: CASSHRGSGNTIYF.

The chain couples TRBV3-1 (or the pseudogene TRBV3-2) to TRBJ1-4, with D tentatively TRBD1 (6 bases). This CDR3 comprises 14 residues. The germline gives CDR1 LGHDT, CDR2 YNNKEL (reference sequence). Between the trimmed V and J ends, which lost 7 bases and 0 bases, there was a span of 9 bases. In nucleotides, the CDR3 is TGTGCCAGCACCGCAGGGGCAACTAATGAAAAACTGTTTTTT. Amino acid sequence: CASTAGATNEKLFF.

The V and J genes are TRBV28 and TRBJ1-2; 9 bases fit TRBD1. Germline loops: CDR1 MDHEN, CDR2 SYDVKM. Trimming took 5 bases from V and 4 from J; bases not matched to a gene: 2. The CDR3 is 13 residues long. The CDR3 DNA reads as TGTGCCAGCAGTACAGGGGGCACCTATGGCTACACCTTC. This sequence encodes CASSTGGTYGYTF.

This sequence joins TRBV5-4 and TRBJ2-1; D gene unclear. Germline CDR1 and CDR2: SGHNT and YYREEE (reference sequence). The CDR3 consists of 14 residues. V dropped 0 bases and J dropped 5 bases, with 9 bases sitting between them. This CDR3 is CASSLGGVNNEQFF. The CDR3, as DNA: TGTGCCAGCAGCTTGGGAGGAGTGAACAATGAGCAGTTCTTC.

The chain joins TRBV3-1 (or the pseudogene TRBV3-2) to TRBJ2-3; D remains ambiguous. CDR1 LGHDT and CDR2 YNNKEL come from the germline V gene (reference sequence). The CDR3 spans 14 residues. Trimming shortened V by 5 bases and J by 5 bases, and 14 bases separated the two germline ends. The CDR3 is CASSSSWAGDTQYF. CDR3 coding DNA: TGTGCCAGCAGCTCCTCCTGGGCCGGAGATACGCAGTATTTT.

This chain links TRBV7-6 with TRBJ2-6; possibly TRBD1 for D (5 bases). V dropped 1 base and J dropped 2 bases, with 15 bases sitting between them. This CDR3 is built from 18 residues. From germline, CDR1 is SGHVS and CDR2 FNYEAQ. The CDR3 nucleotides are TGTGCCAGCAGCTTAGATGTCAGGGATTCGCCTGGGGCCAACGTCCTGACTTTC. It is translated as CASSLDVRDSPGANVLTF.